Below, 10 T cell receptor beta chains from the same sample are listed, as sequenced in a study of radiation and T cells in renal cell carcinoma. Time point denoted: baseline pretreatment blood. The treatment is: 15 Gy SBRT to primary tumor, nephrectomy 4 weeks later. The repertoire was sequenced with immunoSEQ multiplex PCR; TCRdb's copy has only in-frame clones and lacks some. The sample has roughly 100,000 clones, 86% seen once. Sequenced material: blood, taken from a patient whose treatment included radiotherapy and nephrectomy. The source of these receptors is a man in his fifties or sixties with renal cell carcinoma.

The rearrangement links TRBV6-4 to TRBJ1-1; D is uncertain. Germline CDR1 is MRHNA and CDR2 is SNTAGT. This CDR3 contains 13 residues. V was pared by 3 bases and J by 0 bases, with 5 bases between. CDR3 amino acids: CASSEQVNTEAFF. The CDR3 bases are TGTGCCAGCAGTGAGCAGGTGAACACTGAAGCTTTCTTT.

V usage is TRBV30 and J usage is TRBJ2-7, with TRBD1 as a possible D gene (6 bases). Trimming left V 2 bases short and J 2 bases short, with 10 bases between. The germline V gene encodes CDR1 GTSNPN and CDR2 SVGIG (reference sequence). This CDR3 contains 13 residues. CDR3 amino acids: CAWSMDSAYEQYF. The DNA for the CDR3 is TGTGCCTGGAGTATGGACAGTGCCTACGAGCAGTACTTC.

The V gene is TRBV5-5, the J gene TRBJ2-3; D unclear. The germline gives CDR1 SGHKS, CDR2 YYEKEE (reference sequence). The length of the CDR3 is 16 residues. V dropped 0 bases and J dropped 2 bases, with 13 bases sitting between them. CDR3 protein: CASSLGPAGNTDTQYF. The CDR3 DNA is TGTGCCAGCAGCTTGGGTCCGGCAGGCAACACAGATACGCAGTATTTT.

This chain connects TRBV7-8 to TRBJ1-1; D may be TRBD1 (6 bases). The CDR3 covers 14 residues. The germline CDR1 and CDR2 sequences are SGHVS and FQNEAQ. Trimming pared 10 bases from V and 1 base from J, leaving 16 bases between. CDR3 sequence: CATNIQGWNTEAFF. CDR3 DNA: TGTGCCACCAACATCCAGGGGTGGAACACTGAAGCTTTCTTT.

CDR3 region: CAISESIGVYEQYF. DNA for the CDR3: TGTGCCATCAGTGAGTCTATAGGGGTCTACGAGCAGTACTTC. The rearrangement links TRBV10-3 to TRBJ2-7, with D tentatively TRBD1 (5 bases). Trimming removed 0 bases at V and 3 bases at J, with 9 bases between. Looked up from germline, CDR1 is ENHRY and CDR2 is SYGVKD. The CDR3 length is 14 residues.

This clone showed up just once. This sequence joins TRBV6-5 and TRBJ1-2; possibly TRBD1 for D (5 bases). The germline CDR1 and CDR2 sequences are MNHEY and SVGAGI. V lost 0 bases and J lost 4, with 9 bases in between. The CDR3 totals 14 residues. The CDR3 sequence: CASSYSEDSYGYTF. DNA of the CDR3: TGTGCCAGCAGTTACTCGGAAGACAGCTATGGCTACACCTTC.

The chain has TRBV19 and TRBJ1-4, with D unresolved. The V gene's germline CDR1 is LNHDA and CDR2 SQIVND (reference sequence). This CDR3 region has 14 residues. The V end was cut by 3 bases, the J end by 8 bases, with 13 bases between. The CDR3 here is CASSIVAAGEKLFF. Here the CDR3 DNA reads TGTGCCAGTAGTATTGTGGCGGCGGGGGAAAAACTGTTTTTT.

The rearrangement joins TRBV9 to TRBJ1-1; D might be TRBD1 (5 bases). Trimming took off 3 bases at V and 3 bases at J, with 9 bases between the two ends. This CDR3 has 13 amino acids. The germline V gene encodes CDR1 SGDLS and CDR2 YYNGEE. Here the CDR3 reads CASSGGVDTEAFF. The CDR3 DNA reads TGTGCCAGCAGCGGAGGGGTCGACACTGAAGCTTTCTTT.

The J gene is TRBJ2-2, the V gene TRBV9; D is tentatively TRBD1 or TRBD2 (5 bases each). The CDR3 sequence is 14 residues long. CDR1 SGDLS and CDR2 YYNGEE come from the germline V gene. The V and J ends lost 0 bases and 4 bases respectively, with 7 bases between them. CDR3 in DNA: TGTGCCAGCAGCGTAGTGGGGACCACCGGGGAGCTGTTTTTT. Translated, it gives CASSVVGTTGELFF.

This sequence joins TRBV7-2 and TRBJ2-1; D possibly uses TRBD1 or TRBD2 (5 bases each). Germline loops: CDR1 SGHTA, CDR2 FQGNSA. Between the trimmed V and J ends, which lost 3 bases and 8 bases, there was a span of 11 bases. The CDR3 totals 13 residues. The CDR3 coding sequence is TGTGCCAGCAGCTTCAGGATGGGGGATGAGCAGTTCTTC. Amino acids: CASSFRMGDEQFF.